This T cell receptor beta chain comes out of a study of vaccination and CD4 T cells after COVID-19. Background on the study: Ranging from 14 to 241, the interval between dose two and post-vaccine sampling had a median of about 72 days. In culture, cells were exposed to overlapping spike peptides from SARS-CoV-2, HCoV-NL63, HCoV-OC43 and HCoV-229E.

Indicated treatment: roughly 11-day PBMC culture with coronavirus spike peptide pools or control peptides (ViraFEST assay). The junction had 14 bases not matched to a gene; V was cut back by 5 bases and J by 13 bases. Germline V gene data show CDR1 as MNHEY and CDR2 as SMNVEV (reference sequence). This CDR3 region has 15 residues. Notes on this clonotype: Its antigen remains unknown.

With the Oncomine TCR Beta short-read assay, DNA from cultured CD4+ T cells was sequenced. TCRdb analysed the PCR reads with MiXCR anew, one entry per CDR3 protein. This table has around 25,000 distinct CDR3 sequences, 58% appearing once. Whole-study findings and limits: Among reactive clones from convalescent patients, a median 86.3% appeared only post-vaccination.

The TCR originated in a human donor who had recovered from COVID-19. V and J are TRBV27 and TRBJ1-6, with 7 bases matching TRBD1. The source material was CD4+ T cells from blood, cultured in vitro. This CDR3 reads CASSRGQAGLYPLHF. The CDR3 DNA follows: TGTGCCAGCAGTCGAGGACAGGCCGGTCTTTATCCCCTCCACTTT.